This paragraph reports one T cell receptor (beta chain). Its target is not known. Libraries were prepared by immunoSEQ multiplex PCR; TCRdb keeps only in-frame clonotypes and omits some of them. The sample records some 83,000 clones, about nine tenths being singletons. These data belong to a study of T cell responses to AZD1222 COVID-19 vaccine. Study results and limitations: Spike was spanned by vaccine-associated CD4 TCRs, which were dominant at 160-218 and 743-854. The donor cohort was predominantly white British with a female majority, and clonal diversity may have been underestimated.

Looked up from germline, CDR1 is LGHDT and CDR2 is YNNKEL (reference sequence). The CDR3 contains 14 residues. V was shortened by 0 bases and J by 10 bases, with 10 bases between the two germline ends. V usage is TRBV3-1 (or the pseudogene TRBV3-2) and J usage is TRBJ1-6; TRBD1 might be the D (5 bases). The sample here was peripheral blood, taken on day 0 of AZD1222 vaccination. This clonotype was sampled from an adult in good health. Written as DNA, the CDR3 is TGTGCCAGCAGCCAAGACCGAAAGGGGTCACCCCTCCACTTT. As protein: CASSQDRKGSPLHF.